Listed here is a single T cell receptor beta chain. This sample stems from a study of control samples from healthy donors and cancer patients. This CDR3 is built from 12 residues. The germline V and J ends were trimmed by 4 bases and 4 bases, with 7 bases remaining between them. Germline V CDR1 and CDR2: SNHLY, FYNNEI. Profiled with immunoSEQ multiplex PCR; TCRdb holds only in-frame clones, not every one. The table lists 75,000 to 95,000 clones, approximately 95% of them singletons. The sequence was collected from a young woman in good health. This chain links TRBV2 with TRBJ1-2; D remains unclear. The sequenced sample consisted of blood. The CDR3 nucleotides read TGTGCCAGCAGTGGGCAGATCTATGGCTACACCTTC. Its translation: CASSGQIYGYTF.